The 10 T cell receptor beta chains below were found in one sample sequenced in a study of blood T cell repertoires in COVID-19. The assay was immunoSEQ multiplex PCR, and TCRdb's table has in-frame clones only and misses some. The table records some 94,000 clones, about 83% of them present only once. Specimen: peripheral blood. The receptors originated from a woman aged 55-69 years with COVID-19, enrolled during active disease.

The chain has TRBV9 and TRBJ1-2; 9 nucleotides line up with TRBD1. Germline V gene lookup returns CDR1 SGDLS and CDR2 YYNGEE. The length of the CDR3 is 14 residues. J was trimmed by 4 bases and V by 3 bases; bases with no gene match: 4. The CDR3 loop is CASSGTGGSYGYTF. CDR3 in DNA: TGTGCCAGCAGCGGTACAGGGGGCTCCTATGGCTACACCTTC.

The chain is built from TRBV7-2 and TRBJ1-4; no clear D. V lost 1 base and J lost 8, with 8 bases in between. Germline V gives CDR1 SGHTA, CDR2 FQGNSA. The CDR3 loop spans 13 amino acids. CDR3 protein: CASSLGRREKLFF. DNA of the CDR3: TGTGCCAGCAGCTTAGGGAGGAGGGAAAAACTGTTTTTT.

J is TRBJ1-6 and V is TRBV6-2 or TRBV6-3; TRBD1 is a possible D gene (5 bases). The CDR3 covers 17 residues. Trimming took off 1 base at V and 5 bases at J, with 15 bases between the two ends. Per the germline V gene, CDR1 is MNHEY and CDR2 is SVGEGT. The CDR3 DNA reads as TGTGCCAGCAGTTACTGGGGCCCGCGTTTTGATAATTCACCCCTCCACTTT. It is translated as CASSYWGPRFDNSPLHF.

This clone was counted once. The chain couples TRBV10-3 to TRBJ1-3, with 9 bases identical to TRBD1. CDR3 size: 15 residues. CDR1 and CDR2 (germline): ENHRY, SYGVKD. Trimming removed 8 bases from V and 3 bases from J; junction bases left unmatched: 8. CDR3 loop: CAIPGQGKSGNTIYF. The CDR3 nucleotides read TGTGCCATCCCAGGACAGGGGAAAAGTGGAAACACCATATATTTT.

The CDR3 protein is CASSRRGETQYF. The DNA of the CDR3 is TGTGCCAGCAGCCGCCGCGGTGAGACCCAGTACTTC. The chain has TRBV6-5 and TRBJ2-5; D is ambiguous. V was clipped by 6 bases and J by 5 bases, with 10 bases between them. This CDR3 comprises 12 residues. The germline V gene has CDR1 MNHEY and CDR2 SVGAGI.

The J gene is TRBJ2-6, the V gene TRBV27; a weak D match, TRBD1 (5 bases). Looked up from germline, CDR1 is MNHEY and CDR2 is SMNVEV (reference sequence). The CDR3 spans 16 residues. V lost 4 bases to trimming and J lost 0 bases, with 10 bases between them. The CDR3 region has the DNA TGTGCCAGCAGTTCTCTAGGGGTCTCTGGGGCCAACGTCCTGACTTTC. Translating gives CASSSLGVSGANVLTF.

J is TRBJ1-6 and V is TRBV30; no reliable D call. Germline lookup yields CDR1 GTSNPN and CDR2 SVGIG (reference sequence). This CDR3 contains 13 residues. V was cut by 3 bases and J by 7 bases, with 10 bases left in between. The CDR3 bases are TGTGCCTGGAGCCAGGCCCAGAATTCACCCCTCCACTTT. Protein sequence: CAWSQAQNSPLHF.

The chain has TRBV10-1 and TRBJ1-5, with 8 bases aligning to TRBD1. With V trimmed by 8 bases and J by 3 bases, 21 bases remained unmatched. Germline V lookup: CDR1 WNHNN, CDR2 SYGVQD (reference sequence). The length of the CDR3 is 19 residues. The CDR3 sequence is CASPRTGINKGSANQPQHF. The CDR3 nucleotides read TGCGCCAGCCCGCGGACAGGGATAAACAAAGGTTCTGCCAATCAGCCCCAGCATTTT.

The chain couples TRBV7-3 to TRBJ2-2; D not certain. Trimming took 3 bases from V and 0 from J, leaving 5 bases between them. This CDR3 comprises 14 residues. From germline, CDR1 is SGHTA and CDR2 FQGTGA. CDR3 in DNA: TGTGCCAGCAGCTTTTCGGCGAACACCGGGGAGCTGTTTTTT. It yields the protein CASSFSANTGELFF. Filled out from reference TRBV7-3 and TRBJ2-2, the complete variable domain reads GAGVSQTPSNKVTEKGKYVELRCDPISGHTALYWYRQSLGQGPEFLIYFQGTGAADDSGLPNDRFFAVRPEGSVSTLKIQRTERGDSAVYLCASSFSANTGELFFGEGSRLTVL.

This sequence joins TRBV9 and TRBJ1-2; tentatively, D is TRBD1 (5 bases). The CDR3 spans 17 residues. Per germline, CDR1 SGDLS and CDR2 YYNGEE. V lost 0 bases to trimming and J lost 1 base, with 16 bases between them. The CDR3 nucleotides read TGTGCCAGCAGCGTAGCCTCAGCCCCCAGGGTTAACTATGGCTACACCTTC. This codes for CASSVASAPRVNYGYTF.